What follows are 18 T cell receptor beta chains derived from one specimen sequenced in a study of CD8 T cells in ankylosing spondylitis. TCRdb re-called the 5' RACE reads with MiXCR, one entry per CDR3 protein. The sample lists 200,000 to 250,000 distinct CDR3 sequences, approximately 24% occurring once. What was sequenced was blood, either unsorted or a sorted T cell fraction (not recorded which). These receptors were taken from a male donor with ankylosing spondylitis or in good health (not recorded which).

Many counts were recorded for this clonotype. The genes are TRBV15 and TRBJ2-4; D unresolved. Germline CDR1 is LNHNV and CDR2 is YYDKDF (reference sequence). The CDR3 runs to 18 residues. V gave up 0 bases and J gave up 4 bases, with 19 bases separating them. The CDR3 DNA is TGTGCCACCAGCAGAGATTACTCGTCCAAAACTAAGAAAAACATTCAGTACTTC. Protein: CATSRDYSSKTKKNIQYF.

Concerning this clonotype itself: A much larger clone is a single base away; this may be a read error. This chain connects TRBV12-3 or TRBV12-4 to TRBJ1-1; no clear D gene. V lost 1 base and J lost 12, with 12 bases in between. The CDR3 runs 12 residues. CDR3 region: CASSLELANPFF. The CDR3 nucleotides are TGTGCCAGCAGTTTAGAGCTGGCAAACCCTTTCTTT.

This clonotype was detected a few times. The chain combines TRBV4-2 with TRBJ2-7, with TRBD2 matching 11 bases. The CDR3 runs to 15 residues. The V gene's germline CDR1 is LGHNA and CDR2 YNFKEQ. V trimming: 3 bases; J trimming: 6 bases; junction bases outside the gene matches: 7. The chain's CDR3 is CASSQIAGGQPEQYF. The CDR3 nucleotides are TGTGCCAGCAGCCAGATAGCGGGAGGGCAGCCCGAGCAGTACTTC.

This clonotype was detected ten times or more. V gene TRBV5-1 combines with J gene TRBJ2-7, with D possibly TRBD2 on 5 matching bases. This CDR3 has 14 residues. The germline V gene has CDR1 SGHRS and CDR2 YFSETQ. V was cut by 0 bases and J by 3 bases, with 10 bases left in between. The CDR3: CASSLGSGNYEQYF. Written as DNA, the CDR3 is TGCGCCAGCAGCTTGGGGTCGGGAAACTACGAGCAGTACTTC.

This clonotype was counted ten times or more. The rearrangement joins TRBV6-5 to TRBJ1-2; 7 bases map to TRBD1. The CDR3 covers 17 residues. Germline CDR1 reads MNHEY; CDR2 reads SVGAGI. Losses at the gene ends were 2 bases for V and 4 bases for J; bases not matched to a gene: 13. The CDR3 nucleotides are TGTGCCAGCAGTTACGGGGTACGACAGGGAAAGAGCTATGGCTACACCTTC. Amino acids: CASSYGVRQGKSYGYTF.

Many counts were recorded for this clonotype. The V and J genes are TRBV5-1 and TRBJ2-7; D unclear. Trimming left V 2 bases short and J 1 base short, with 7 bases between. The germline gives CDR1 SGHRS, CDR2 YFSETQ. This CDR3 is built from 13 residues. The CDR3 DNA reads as TGCGCCAGCAGCTTCCGTGAATCCTACGAGCAGTACTTC. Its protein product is CASSFRESYEQYF.

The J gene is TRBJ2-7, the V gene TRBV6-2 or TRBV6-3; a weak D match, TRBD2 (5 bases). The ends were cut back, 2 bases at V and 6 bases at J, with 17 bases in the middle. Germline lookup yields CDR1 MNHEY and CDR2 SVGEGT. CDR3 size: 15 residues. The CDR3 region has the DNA TGTGCCAGCAGTTACATGAACGGAGGACGGAGCGAGCAGTACTTC. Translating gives CASSYMNGGRSEQYF.

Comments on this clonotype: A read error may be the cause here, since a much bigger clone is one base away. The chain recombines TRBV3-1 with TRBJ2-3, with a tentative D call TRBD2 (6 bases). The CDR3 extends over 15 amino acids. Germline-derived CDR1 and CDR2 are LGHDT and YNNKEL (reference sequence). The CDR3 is CACSQLAEPQDTQYF. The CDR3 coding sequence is TGTGCCTGCAGCCAATTAGCGGAGCCCCAGGATACGCAGTATTTT.

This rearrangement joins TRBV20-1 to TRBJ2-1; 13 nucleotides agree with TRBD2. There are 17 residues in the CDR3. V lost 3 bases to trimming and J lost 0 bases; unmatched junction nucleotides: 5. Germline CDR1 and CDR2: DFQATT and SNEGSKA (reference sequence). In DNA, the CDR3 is TGCAGTGCTAGGGGGACTAGCGGGGCGAGCTCCTACAATGAGCAGTTCTTC. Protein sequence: CSARGTSGASSYNEQFF.

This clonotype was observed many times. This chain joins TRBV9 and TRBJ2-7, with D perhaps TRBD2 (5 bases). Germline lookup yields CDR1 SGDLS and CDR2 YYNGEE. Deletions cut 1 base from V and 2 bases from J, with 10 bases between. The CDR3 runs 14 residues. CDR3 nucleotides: TGTGCCAGCAGCGTACCGAGGGTTACCTACGAGCAGTACTTC. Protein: CASSVPRVTYEQYF.

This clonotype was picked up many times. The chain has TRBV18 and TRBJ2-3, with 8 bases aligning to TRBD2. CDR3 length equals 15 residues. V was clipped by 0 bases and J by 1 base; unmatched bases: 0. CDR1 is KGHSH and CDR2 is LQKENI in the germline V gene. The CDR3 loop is CASSPPGLGTDTQYF. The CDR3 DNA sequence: TGTGCCAGCTCACCACCGGGACTAGGCACAGATACGCAGTATTTT.

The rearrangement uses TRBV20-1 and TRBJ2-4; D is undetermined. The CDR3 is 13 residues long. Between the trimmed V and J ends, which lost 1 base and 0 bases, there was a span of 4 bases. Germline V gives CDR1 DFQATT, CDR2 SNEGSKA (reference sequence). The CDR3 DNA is TGCAGTGCTAGAGGGATAGCCAAAAACATTCAGTACTTC. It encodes CSARGIAKNIQYF.

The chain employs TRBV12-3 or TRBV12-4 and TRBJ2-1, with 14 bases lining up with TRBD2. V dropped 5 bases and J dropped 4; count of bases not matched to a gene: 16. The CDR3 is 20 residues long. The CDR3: CASSPGLAGELQSRYNEQFF. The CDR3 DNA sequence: TGTGCCAGCAGTCCGGGACTAGCGGGAGAGTTACAGTCCCGATACAATGAGCAGTTCTTC.

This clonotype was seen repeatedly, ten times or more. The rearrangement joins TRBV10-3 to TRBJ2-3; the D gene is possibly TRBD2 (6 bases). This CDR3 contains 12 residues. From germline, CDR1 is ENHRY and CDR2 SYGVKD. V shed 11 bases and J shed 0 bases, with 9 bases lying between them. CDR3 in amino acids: CASRESTDTQYF. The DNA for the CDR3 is TGTGCCTCGCGGGAAAGCACAGATACGCAGTATTTT.

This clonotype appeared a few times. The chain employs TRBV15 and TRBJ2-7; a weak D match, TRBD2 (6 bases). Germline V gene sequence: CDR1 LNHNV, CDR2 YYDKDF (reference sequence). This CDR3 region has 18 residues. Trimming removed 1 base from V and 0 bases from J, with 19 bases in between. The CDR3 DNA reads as TGTGCCACCAGCAGAGGCGGGCTTGGGGGAGGATTCTCCTACGAGCAGTACTTC. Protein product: CATSRGGLGGGFSYEQYF.

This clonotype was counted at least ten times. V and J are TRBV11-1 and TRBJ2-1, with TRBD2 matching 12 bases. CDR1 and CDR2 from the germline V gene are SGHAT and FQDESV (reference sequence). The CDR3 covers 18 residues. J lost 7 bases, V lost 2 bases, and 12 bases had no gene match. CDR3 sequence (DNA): TGTGCCAGCAGCTTAAACATCTTGACTAGCGGGAGAGGGAATGAGCAGTTCTTC. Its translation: CASSLNILTSGRGNEQFF.

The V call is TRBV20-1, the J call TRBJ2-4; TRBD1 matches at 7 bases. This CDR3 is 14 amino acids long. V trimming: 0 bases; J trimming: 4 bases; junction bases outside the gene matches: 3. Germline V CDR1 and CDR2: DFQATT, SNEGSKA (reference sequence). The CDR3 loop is CSARDLGQKNIQYF. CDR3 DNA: TGCAGTGCTAGAGATCTGGGACAGAAAAACATTCAGTACTTC.

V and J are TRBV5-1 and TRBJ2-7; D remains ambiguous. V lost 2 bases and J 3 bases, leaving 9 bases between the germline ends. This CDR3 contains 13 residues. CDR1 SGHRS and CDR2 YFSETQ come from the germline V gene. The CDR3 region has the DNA TGCGCCAGCAGCTTCCGCGCGGACTACGAGCAGTACTTC. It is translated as CASSFRADYEQYF.